This T cell receptor beta chain was captured by sequencing in a study of tumor-infiltrating lymphocytes in primary liver carcinoma. Between roughly 20 and 31 mg of unsorted bulk tissue served as the source from which RNA and DNA were co-extracted. Treatment-naive at the time, the patients had chronic HBV infection. This clonotype appeared a single time. With 500 to 650 ng total RNA as template and a constant-region primer, TCR beta cDNA was made. Investigators got TCR beta libraries out of three nested multiplex PCR rounds, done with slightly modified ARM-PCR. TRBV1-TRBV30 forward primers paired with a C-beta reverse primer were used in the first two PCR rounds, which ran 9 to 10 cycles each. TCRdb redid the calling of the multiplex PCR reads with MiXCR, one entry per CDR3 protein. Of 150,000 to 200,000 distinct CDR3 sequences in the sample, roughly 80% were seen once. With 3 bases clipped from V and 11 bases from J, the junction kept 10 bases outside the gene matches. The CDR3 consists of 13 residues. Per germline, CDR1 MGHRA and CDR2 YSYEKL.

The chain recombines TRBV4-1 with TRBJ2-7; the match to TRBD1 covers 7 bases. The clonotype was recovered from a man in his forties with primary liver carcinoma and hepatitis B virus infection. The material sequenced was tumor tissue from primary liver carcinoma. CDR3 DNA sequence: TGCGCCAGCAGCCAGTCCAGGGACAGAGCAGAGTACTTC. It specifies CASSQSRDRAEYF.